This T cell receptor beta chain was sequenced for a study of shared clonotypes between healthy human individuals. This clone appeared a single time. Its antigen is as yet unknown. Each cell subset's genomic DNA was divided evenly among several immunoSEQ plates. Method: immunoSEQ multiplex PCR; TCRdb's copy keeps in-frame clones and lacks some. The table shows more than 2,000,000 clones, with roughly 93% occurring only once. Nashville, Tennessee was home to all donors, who were Caucasian adults. Study conclusions and caveats: Non-shared clonotypes had lower generation probabilities than those shared by all four donors. Measured sharing among donors was expected to vary with sequencing depth.

Germline CDR1 MGHRA, CDR2 YSYEKL. Trimming left V 7 bases short and J 3 bases short, with 24 bases between. This CDR3 region has 18 residues. The gene calls are TRBV4-1 and TRBJ2-2; D is unclear. This TCR derives from a man between 18 and 35 years old in good health. Some clones in this sample may be carry-over from other donors' samples. The sample comprised naive CD4+ T cells from PBMCs. Subset noted: CD45RA+ positively selected. The CDR3: CASNHLFKVAGDTGELFF. For the CDR3, the DNA is TGCGCCAGCAACCATCTTTTCAAGGTTGCAGGAGACACCGGGGAGCTGTTTTTT.